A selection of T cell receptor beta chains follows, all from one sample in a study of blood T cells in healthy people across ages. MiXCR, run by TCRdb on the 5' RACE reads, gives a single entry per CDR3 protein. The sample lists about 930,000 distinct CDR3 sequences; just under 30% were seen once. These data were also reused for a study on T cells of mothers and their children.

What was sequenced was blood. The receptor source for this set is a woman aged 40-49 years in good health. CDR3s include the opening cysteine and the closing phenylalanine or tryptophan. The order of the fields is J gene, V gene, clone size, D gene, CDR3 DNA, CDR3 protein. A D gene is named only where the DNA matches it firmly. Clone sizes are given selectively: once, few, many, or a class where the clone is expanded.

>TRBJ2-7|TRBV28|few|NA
TGTGCCAGCAGTCCCCTACTGACCGAGCAGTACTTC
CASSPLLTEQYF
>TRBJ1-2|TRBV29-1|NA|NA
TGCAGCGTTGGTGGTCAGGGGTACTATGGCTACACCTTC
CSVGGQGYYGYTF
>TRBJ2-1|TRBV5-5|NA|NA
TGTGCCAGCAGTAGACAGCTCAATGAGCAGTTCTTC
CASSRQLNEQFF
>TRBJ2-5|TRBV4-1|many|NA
TGCGCCAGCAGCCAAACCCTAGTCGGCGAGACCCAGTACTTC
CASSQTLVGETQYF
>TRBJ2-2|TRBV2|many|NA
TGTGCCAGCAGCCGGGAGGACAGGGCCCCCGGGGAGCTGTTTTTT
CASSREDRAPGELFF
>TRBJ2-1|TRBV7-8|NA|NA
TGTGCCAGCAGCCTAAGCGTTGCCCTGAACAATGAGCAGTTCTTC
CASSLSVALNNEQFF
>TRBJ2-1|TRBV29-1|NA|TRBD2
TGCAGCGTTGCAGCGGGGGGGCCGATTTCGTTCTTC
CSVAAGGPISFF
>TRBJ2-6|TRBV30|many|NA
TGTGCCTGGAGTGCGGGCAGGAAGAGCTCTGGGGCCAACGTCCTGACTTTC
CAWSAGRKSSGANVLTF
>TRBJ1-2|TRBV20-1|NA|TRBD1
TGCAGTGCTAGAGGGGGACAGGGTTCCTCCGGCTACACCTTC
CSARGGQGSSGYTF
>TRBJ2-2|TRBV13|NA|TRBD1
TGTGCCAGCAGCTTAGAAACAGGGGTTCACACCGGGGAGCTGTTTTTT
CASSLETGVHTGELFF
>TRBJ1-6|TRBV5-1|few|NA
TGCGCCAGCAGCTTGTTCACAGCTAATTCACCCCTCCACTTT
CASSLFTANSPLHF
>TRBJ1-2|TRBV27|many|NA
TGTGCCAGCAGTAACAGGGTCCAGGGCTACACCTTC
CASSNRVQGYTF
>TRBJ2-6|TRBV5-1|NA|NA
TGCGCCAGCAGCTTGGCCTACGGAACTGGGGCCAACGTCCTGACTTTC
CASSLAYGTGANVLTF
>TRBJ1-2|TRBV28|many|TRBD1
TGTGCCAGTGGTGGGACAGGAGACTATGGCTACACCTTC
CASGGTGDYGYTF
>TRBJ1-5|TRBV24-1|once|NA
TGTGCCACCAGTGATCCCTATAGCAATCAGCCCCAGCATTTT
CATSDPYSNQPQHF
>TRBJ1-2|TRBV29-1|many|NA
TGCAGCGTCGAGAGCGACTATGGCTACACCTTC
CSVESDYGYTF
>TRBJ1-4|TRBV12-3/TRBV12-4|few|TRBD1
TGTGCCAGCAGTCCACGAAGACAGGGGGCTGCAACTAATGAAAAACTGTTTTTT
CASSPRRQGAATNEKLFF
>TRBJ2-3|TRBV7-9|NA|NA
TGTGCCAGCAGCTTCCGAGGCCCCCGTCGCACAGATACGCAGTATTTT
CASSFRGPRRTDTQYF
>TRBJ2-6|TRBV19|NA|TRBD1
TGTGCCAGTAGTTCGGGACAGGGGGATTGGACTTTC
CASSSGQGDWTF
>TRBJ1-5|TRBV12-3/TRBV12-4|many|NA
TGTGCCAGCAGTGACGCCGGGGGCAAGAGCAATCAGCCCCAGCATTTT
CASSDAGGKSNQPQHF
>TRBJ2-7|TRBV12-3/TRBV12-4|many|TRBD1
TGTGCCAGCACCCCCGGACAGGGACTTTCCTACGAGCAGTACTTC
CASTPGQGLSYEQYF
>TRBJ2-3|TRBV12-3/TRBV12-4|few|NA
TGTGCCAGCAGACAGACTAGCACAGATACGCAGTATTTT
CASRQTSTDTQYF
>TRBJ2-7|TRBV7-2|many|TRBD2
TGTGCCAGCAGCTCCACCCAGCTAGCGGGGGGGCGAGAGCAGTACTTC
CASSSTQLAGGREQYF
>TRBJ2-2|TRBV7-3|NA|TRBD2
TGTGCCAGCCGGGGGGGCGCGAACACCGGGGAGCTGTTTTTT
CASRGGANTGELFF
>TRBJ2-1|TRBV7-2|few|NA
TGTGCCAGCAGCTTAAGGCAGGCGGGCGTGAGTGAGCAGTTCTTC
CASSLRQAGVSEQFF
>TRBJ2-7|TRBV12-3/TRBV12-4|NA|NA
TGTGCCAGCAGCCCCGGCGGGGCTACCTACGAGCAGTACTTC
CASSPGGATYEQYF
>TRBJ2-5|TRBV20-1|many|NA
TGCAGTGCGAGGACGGGCCAAGAGACCCAGTACTTC
CSARTGQETQYF
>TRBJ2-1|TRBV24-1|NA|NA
TGTGCCGCCAGTGACGGAACTAGCTGGGAGCAGTTCTTC
CAASDGTSWEQFF
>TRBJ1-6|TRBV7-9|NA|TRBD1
TGTGCCAGCAGCTTTAAGATCGGTACAGGGGGTTCACCCCTCCACTTT
CASSFKIGTGGSPLHF
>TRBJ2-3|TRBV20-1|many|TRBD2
TGCAGTGCTAGAGATGAGGGCGGGGGGGCCACAGATACGCAGTATTTT
CSARDEGGGATDTQYF
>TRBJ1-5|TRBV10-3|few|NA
TGTGCCATCAGTGAAGGAGGGAACAATCAGCCCCAGCATTTT
CAISEGGNNQPQHF
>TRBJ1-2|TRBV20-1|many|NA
TGCAGTGCAACAGGGACCTATGGCTACACCTTC
CSATGTYGYTF
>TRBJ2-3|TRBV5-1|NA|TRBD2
TGCGCCAGCAGCTTGGAGCGGGGGGGCAAAGATACGCAGTATTTT
CASSLERGGKDTQYF
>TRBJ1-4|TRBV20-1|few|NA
TGCAGTGCCGGAGTTGGGGTTGAGGGTGAAAAACTGTTTTTT
CSAGVGVEGEKLFF
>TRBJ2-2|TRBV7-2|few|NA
TGTGCCAGCAGCCCCGCTTTAGCTTGGGGCGGGGAGCTGTTTTTT
CASSPALAWGGELFF
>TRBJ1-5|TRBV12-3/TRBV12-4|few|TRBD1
TGTGCCAGCAGCTACCTGACAGGGAATAGCAATCAGCCCCAGCATTTT
CASSYLTGNSNQPQHF
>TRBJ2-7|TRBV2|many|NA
TGTGCCAGCACCCCCTGGGGGAAGGAGCAGTACTTC
CASTPWGKEQYF
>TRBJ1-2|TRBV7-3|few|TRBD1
TGTGCCAGCAGCCCAACCGGACAGGGAGGCTATGGCTACACCTTC
CASSPTGQGGYGYTF
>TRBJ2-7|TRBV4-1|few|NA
TGCGCCAGCAGCCAAGAGACAGTCTACTACGAGCAGTACTTC
CASSQETVYYEQYF
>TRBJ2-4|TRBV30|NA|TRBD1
TGTGCCTGGAGGGTACCGGGACAGGGCTCATCCGGGTACTTC
CAWRVPGQGSSGYF
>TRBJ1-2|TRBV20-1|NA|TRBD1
TGCAGTGCTAGCCAGGACAGGGTGACCTTC
CSASQDRVTF
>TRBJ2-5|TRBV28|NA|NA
TGTGCCAGCAGTTTATATCGGCCAAACCAACAAGAGACCCAGTACTTC
CASSLYRPNQQETQYF
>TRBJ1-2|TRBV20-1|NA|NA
TGCAGTGCGAGAGCAGGGAAGGACTATGGCTACACCTTC
CSARAGKDYGYTF
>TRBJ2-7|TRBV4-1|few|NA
TGCGCCAGCAGCATCGGTTCCGAGCAGTACTTC
CASSIGSEQYF
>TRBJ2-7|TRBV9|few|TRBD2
TGTGCCAGCAGTTTAATAGCGGGAGAGGCCTACGAGCAGTACTTC
CASSLIAGEAYEQYF
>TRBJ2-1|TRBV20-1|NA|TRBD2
TGCAGTGCTAGTGCCCCGGGAGGGGACAATGAGCAGTTCTTC
CSASAPGGDNEQFF
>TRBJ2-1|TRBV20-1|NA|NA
TGCAGTGCGTCCGGGACCGCACAACGCAATGAGCAGTTCTTC
CSASGTAQRNEQFF
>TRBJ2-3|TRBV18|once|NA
TGTGCCAGCTCTACCTCGGGACTCGTCTCGGATGCGCAGTATTTT
CASSTSGLVSDAQYF
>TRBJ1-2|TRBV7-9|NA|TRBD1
TGTGCCAGCAGCCGTTCGACAGGGGCCTATGGCTACACCTTC
CASSRSTGAYGYTF
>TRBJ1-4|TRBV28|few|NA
TGTGCCAGCAGTTTTAGCAGGGACTCTTCTAATGAAAAACTGTTTTTT
CASSFSRDSSNEKLFF
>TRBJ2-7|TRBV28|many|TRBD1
TGTGCCAGCAGTTTGACAGGGGGCATCCCCTACGAGCAGTACTTC
CASSLTGGIPYEQYF
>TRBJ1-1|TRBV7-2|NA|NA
TGTGCCAGCAGCTTAGGTTACAACTCAAGGGGGACTGAAGCTTTCTTT
CASSLGYNSRGTEAFF
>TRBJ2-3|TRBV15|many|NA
TGTGCCACCAGCCGACCGGGAGAGGCAGATACGCAGTATTTT
CATSRPGEADTQYF
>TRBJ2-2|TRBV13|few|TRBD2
TGTGCCAGCAACAGACTAGCGGTAAACACCGGGGAGCTGTTTTTT
CASNRLAVNTGELFF
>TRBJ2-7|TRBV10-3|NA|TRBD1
TGTGCCATCGGATTGGGACAGGCCAGGGAGCAGTACTTC
CAIGLGQAREQYF